This T cell receptor (beta chain) was sequenced for a study of cytomegalovirus exposure and HLA in healthy donors. Study-level findings and limits: There were some public TCRs occurring in many donors, but most TCR sequences were rare. Altogether, 160 or so TCR beta chains were recorded as cytomegalovirus-associated. That first-cohort TCR clusters tended to co-occur in the 90 to 150 validation repertoires was found in a later analysis. Three chains tied to CMV proved CMV antigen-specific in vitro.

On this clone itself: What it recognizes is unknown.

This CDR3 is 12 amino acids long. Germline V gene data show CDR1 as ENHRY and CDR2 as SYGVKD. V was shortened by 10 bases and J by 2 bases, with 11 bases between the two germline ends. The repertoire was sequenced with immunoSEQ multiplex PCR; TCRdb's copy has only in-frame clones and lacks some. The sample holds 200,000 to 250,000 clones, less than 90% seen once. J is TRBJ2-5 and V is TRBV10-3; the D gene is possibly TRBD2 (6 bases). The TCR was taken from a woman between 18 and 30 years old in good health and CMV-seronegative. Sequences were obtained from PBMCs. Here the CDR3 DNA reads TGTGCCACTGGGACTTATCAAGAGACCCAGTACTTC. Protein sequence: CATGTYQETQYF.